This TCR beta chain is from a study of blood T cell repertoires in COVID-19 (dated by TCRdb to 2018 to 2021). About the study as a whole: Collaborator samples came from the United States, Italy and Spain and covered acute and convalescent phases of COVID-19. The material from the prospective study consisted of cDNA or gDNA derived from T cells, B-cell-depleted T cells, or PBMCs. Deeply sampled blood TCRbeta repertoires from subjects exposed to, actively infected with, or recovered from COVID-19 were included in the dataset. The repertoires were made available in a free public database intended to serve as a resource for research on the immune response to SARS-CoV-2. The samples were drawn from two sources: the first 160 participants of the ongoing ImmuneRACE study, and 1,200 or so subjects contributed by 6 global collaborators. The sample metadata nearly always contained a de-identified subject ID, COVID-19 status, age in years and sex. Where HLA class I and class II types were available, the types were taken from metadata supplied by the sample provider, not from assay-based typing.

The immunoSEQ Assay, a bias-controlled multiplex PCR, was used to amplify TCRbeta CDR3 regions from genomic DNA. The authors processed their data as follows. Nucleated cell counts per sample were estimated from amplification of reference gene primers within the assay. Sequence reads were collapsed and filtered to measure the absolute abundance of every unique TCRbeta CDR3 rearrangement. Productive Simpson clonality was computed per sample as the square root of Simpson's diversity index over productive rearrangements. TCRdb took over this immuneACCESS table, retaining in-frame rearrangements with V and J assigned. Such tables are incomplete; in checked studies, under half of the missing clones stem from an unresolved V gene, and the remainder is unexplained. That table supplies the V and J calls and clone size; D and trimming were determined from the DNA. This sample gives 200,000 to 250,000 clones in total; 82% of them show up just once. The ten top clones hold 4.7% of the sample.

Collaborating institutions collected whole blood in K2EDTA tubes following their own protocols. Collaborator samples were shipped for TCRbeta analysis as frozen whole blood, isolated PBMCs, or DNA extracted from either sample type. On this clone: Its recognized antigen is unknown. The input lacks base qualities; no much larger clone sits a single base away.

The full study reports these points: Clinical and demographic metadata were provided uncurated, with the amount varying by source and participant.

Sequencing was performed on peripheral blood. The source of this sequence is a woman aged 70-85 years with acute or convalescent COVID-19.

CDR3 loop: CSVGSGYNQPQHF. The DNA sequence follows: TGCAGCGTTGGCTCAGGTTACAATCAGCCCCAGCATTTT. This sequence uses TRBV29-1 and TRBJ1-5; the D gene is unclear. CDR1 and CDR2 were assigned from the germline V gene as SQVTM and ANQGSEA. V is shortened by 4 bases, J by 3 bases, and the region joining them spans 10 bases. Taken from cysteine to phenylalanine, the CDR3 has 13 residues. Just CDR3 DNA is preserved here, 39 bases in frame from base 1.